This T cell receptor (beta chain) emerged from a study of radiotherapy plus CTLA-4 blockade in lung cancer. The CDR3 covers 16 residues. Germline CDR1 reads SGHAT; CDR2 reads FQNNGV. Trimming took off 7 bases at V and 1 base at J, with 17 bases between the two ends. Repertoires were generated with immunoSEQ multiplex PCR, while TCRdb's copy carries only in-frame clones and drops some. Here the sample spans about 86,000 clones, 75% to 90% being singletons. The rearrangement joins TRBV11-2 to TRBJ2-1; D remains unclear. This sequence originates from a human donor with non-small cell lung cancer who had stable disease on radiotherapy plus ipilimumab. Material: peripheral blood, obtained from a patient treated with radiotherapy plus ipilimumab. CDR3 DNA: TGTGCCAGCACATCGACGCGCGGCCCATCCTACAATGAGCAGTTCTTC. Its protein product is CASTSTRGPSYNEQFF. The variable domain in full, completed from reference TRBV11-2 and TRBJ2-1, reads EAGVAQSPRYKIIEKRQSVAFWCNPISGHATLYWYQQILGQGPKLLIQFQNNGVVDDSQLPKDRFSAERLKGVDSTLKIQPAKLEDSAVYLCASTSTRGPSYNEQFFGPGTRLTVL.